This T cell receptor beta chain was captured by sequencing in a study of OX40 agonist ivuxolimab in advanced cancers. Profiling relied on immunoSEQ multiplex PCR, and the TCRdb table lists in-frame clones only, not all of them. The table records 100,000 or so clones, around nine tenths of them present only once. On this clone itself: Its antigen remains unidentified.

Germline values: CDR1 SGHTA, CDR2 FQGNSA. This CDR3 is built from 16 residues. The V gene end was trimmed by 1 base and the J gene end by 0 bases; junction bases not matched to a gene: 5. General observations from the study: On average, CD8+ T cells showed a greater number of expanded clones than CD4+.

The chain is built from TRBV7-2 and TRBJ2-7; 8 nucleotides align to TRBD2. The clonotype originates from an adult with an advanced solid tumor such as melanoma, head and neck, liver or kidney cancer. The source material was CD4+ or CD8+ T cells sorted from blood, sampled in a trial of the OX40 agonist ivuxolimab. The CDR3 nucleotides are TGTGCCAGCAGCTTAGTGGTAGCGGGAAGCTCCTACGAGCAGTACTTC. Translation: CASSLVVAGSSYEQYF.